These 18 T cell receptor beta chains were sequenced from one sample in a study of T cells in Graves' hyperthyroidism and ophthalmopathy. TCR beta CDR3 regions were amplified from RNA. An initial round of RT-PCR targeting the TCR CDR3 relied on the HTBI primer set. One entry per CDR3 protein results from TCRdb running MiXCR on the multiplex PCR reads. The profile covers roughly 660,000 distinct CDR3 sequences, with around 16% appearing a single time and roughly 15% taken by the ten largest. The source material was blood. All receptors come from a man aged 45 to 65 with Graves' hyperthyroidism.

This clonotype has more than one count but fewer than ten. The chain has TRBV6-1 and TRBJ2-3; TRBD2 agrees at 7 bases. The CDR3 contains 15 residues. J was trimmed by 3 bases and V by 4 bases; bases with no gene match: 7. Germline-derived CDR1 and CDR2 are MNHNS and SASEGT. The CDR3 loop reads CASSASGLGTDTQYF. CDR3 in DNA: TGTGCCAGCAGTGCTTCCGGACTAGGGACAGATACGCAGTATTTT.

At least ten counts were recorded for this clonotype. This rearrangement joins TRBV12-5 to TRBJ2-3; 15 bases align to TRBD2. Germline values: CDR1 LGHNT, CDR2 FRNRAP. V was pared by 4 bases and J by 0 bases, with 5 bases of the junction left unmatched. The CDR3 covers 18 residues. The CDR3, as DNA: TGTGCTAGTGGTTCCGGGGGACTAGCGGGAGGAAGCACAGATACGCAGTATTTT. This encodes CASGSGGLAGGSTDTQYF. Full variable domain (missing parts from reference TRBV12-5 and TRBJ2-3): DARVTQTPRHKVTEMGQEVTMRCQPILGHNTVFWYRQTMMQGLELLAYFRNRAPLDDSGMPKDRFSAEMPDATLATLKIQPSEPRDSAVYFCASGSGGLAGGSTDTQYFGPGTRLTVL.

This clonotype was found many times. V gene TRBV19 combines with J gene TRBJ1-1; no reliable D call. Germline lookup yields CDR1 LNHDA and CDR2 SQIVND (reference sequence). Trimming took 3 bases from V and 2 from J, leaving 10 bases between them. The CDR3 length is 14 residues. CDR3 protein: CASSIGISNTEAFF. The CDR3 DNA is TGTGCCAGTAGTATTGGCATAAGCAACACTGAAGCTTTCTTT.

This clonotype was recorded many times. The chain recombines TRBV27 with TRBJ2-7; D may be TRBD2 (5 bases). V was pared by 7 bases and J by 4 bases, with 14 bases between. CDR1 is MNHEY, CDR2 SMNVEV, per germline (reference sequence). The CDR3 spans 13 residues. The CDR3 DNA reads TGTGCCAGCAAGGACTCTGGGAAGTACGAGCAGTACTTC. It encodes CASKDSGKYEQYF.

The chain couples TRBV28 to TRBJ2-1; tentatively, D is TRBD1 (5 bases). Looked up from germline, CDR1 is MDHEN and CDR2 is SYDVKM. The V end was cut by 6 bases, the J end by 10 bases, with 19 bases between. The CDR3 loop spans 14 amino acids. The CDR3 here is CASSQDARANEQFF. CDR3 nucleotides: TGTGCCAGCAGCCAAGATGCCAGGGCAAACGAGCAGTTCTTC.

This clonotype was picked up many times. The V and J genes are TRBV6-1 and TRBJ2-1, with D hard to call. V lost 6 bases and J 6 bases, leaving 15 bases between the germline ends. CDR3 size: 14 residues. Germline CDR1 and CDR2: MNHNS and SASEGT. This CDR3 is CASSSGRAVNEQFF. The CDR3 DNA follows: TGTGCCAGCAGCTCTGGACGGGCAGTCAATGAGCAGTTCTTC.

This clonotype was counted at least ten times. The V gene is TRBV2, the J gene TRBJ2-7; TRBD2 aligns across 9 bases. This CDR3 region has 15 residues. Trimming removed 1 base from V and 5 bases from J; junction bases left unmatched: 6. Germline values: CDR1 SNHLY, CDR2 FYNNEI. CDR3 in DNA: TGTGCCAGCAGTGAAGGAGTAGCGGGGGTAGACGAGCAGTACTTC. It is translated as CASSEGVAGVDEQYF.

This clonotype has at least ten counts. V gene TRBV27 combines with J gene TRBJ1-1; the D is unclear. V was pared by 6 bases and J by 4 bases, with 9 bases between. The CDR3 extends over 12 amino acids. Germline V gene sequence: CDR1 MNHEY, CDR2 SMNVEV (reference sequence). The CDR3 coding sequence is TGTGCCAGCAGCGCCGAGGGCACTGAAGCTTTCTTT. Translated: CASSAEGTEAFF.

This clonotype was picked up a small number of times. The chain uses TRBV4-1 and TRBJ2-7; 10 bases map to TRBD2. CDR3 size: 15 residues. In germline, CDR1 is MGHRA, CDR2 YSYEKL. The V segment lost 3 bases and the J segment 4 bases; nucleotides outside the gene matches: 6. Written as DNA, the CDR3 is TGCGCCAGCAGCCATCTAGCGGGAGAAGGTTACGAGCAGTACTTC. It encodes CASSHLAGEGYEQYF.

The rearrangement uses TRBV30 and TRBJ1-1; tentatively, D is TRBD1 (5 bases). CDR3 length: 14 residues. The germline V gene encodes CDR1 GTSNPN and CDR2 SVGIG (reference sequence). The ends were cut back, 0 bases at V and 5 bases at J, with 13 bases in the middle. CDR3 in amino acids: CAWSVKGASTEAFF. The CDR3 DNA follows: TGTGCCTGGAGTGTGAAAGGGGCGTCAACTGAAGCTTTCTTT.

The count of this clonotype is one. The CDR3 sequence is CASSPRVREGDTQYF. CDR3 nucleotides: TGTGCCAGCAGCCCCCGGGTACGGGAGGGAGATACGCAGTATTTT. The rearrangement uses TRBV12-3 or TRBV12-4 and TRBJ2-3; 8 positions agree with TRBD2. The CDR3 has 15 amino acids. After removal of 6 bases from V and 5 bases from J, the junction contained 10 bases not matched to a gene.

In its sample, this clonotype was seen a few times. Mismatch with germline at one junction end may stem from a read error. The CDR3 sequence is CASSPLWGLAGQSLDTGKLFF. CDR3 bases: TGTGCCAGCAGCCCCCTATGGGGACTAGCGGGTCAGAGCCTCGACACCGGGAAGCTGTTTTTT. The V and J genes are TRBV11-1 and TRBJ2-2; 12 nucleotides match TRBD2. CDR1 and CDR2 from the germline V gene are SGHAT and FQDESV (reference sequence). This CDR3 has 21 amino acids.

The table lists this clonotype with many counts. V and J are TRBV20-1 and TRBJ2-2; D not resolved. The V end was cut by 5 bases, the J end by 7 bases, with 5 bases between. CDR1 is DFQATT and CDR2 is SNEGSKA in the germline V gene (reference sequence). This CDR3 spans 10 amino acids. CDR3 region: CSAYIGELFF. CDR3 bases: TGCAGTGCTTATATCGGGGAGCTGTTTTTT.

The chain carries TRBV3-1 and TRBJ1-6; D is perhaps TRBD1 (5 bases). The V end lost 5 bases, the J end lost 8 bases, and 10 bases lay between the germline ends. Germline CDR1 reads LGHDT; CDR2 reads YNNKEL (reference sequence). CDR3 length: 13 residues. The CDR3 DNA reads TGTGCCAGCAGCGGGCGCAGGGATTCACCCCTCCACTTT. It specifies CASSGRRDSPLHF.

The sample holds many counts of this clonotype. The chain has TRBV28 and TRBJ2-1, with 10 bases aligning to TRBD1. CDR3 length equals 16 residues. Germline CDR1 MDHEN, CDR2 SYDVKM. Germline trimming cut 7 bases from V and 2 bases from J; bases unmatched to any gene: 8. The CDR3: CASTSIGTGAYNEQFF. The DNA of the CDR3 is TGTGCCAGCACCTCTATAGGGACAGGGGCCTACAATGAGCAGTTCTTC.

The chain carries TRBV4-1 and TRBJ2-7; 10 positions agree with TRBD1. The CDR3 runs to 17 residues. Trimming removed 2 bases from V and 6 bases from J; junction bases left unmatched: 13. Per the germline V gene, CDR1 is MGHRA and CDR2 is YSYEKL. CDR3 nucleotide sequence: TGCGCCAGCAGCCAACTTCTATTGGGGACAGGGGCGGTCGAGCAGTACTTC. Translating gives CASSQLLLGTGAVEQYF.

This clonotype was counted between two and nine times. CDR3 nucleotide sequence: TGTGCCAGCAGTTTAGTAGCGTATGGCTACACCTTC. This codes for CASSLVAYGYTF. This chain joins TRBV28 and TRBJ1-2; no clear D. Germline assignment: CDR1 MDHEN and CDR2 SYDVKM. The CDR3 sequence is 12 residues long. Trimming stripped 2 bases from V and 5 bases from J, with 6 bases between.

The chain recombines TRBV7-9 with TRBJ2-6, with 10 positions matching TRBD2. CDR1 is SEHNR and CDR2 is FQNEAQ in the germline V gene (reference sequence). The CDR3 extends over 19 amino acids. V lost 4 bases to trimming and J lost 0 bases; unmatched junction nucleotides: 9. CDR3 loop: CASSSKRLAGPSGANVLTF. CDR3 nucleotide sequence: TGTGCCAGCAGCTCGAAAAGACTAGCGGGTCCCTCTGGGGCCAACGTCCTGACTTTC.